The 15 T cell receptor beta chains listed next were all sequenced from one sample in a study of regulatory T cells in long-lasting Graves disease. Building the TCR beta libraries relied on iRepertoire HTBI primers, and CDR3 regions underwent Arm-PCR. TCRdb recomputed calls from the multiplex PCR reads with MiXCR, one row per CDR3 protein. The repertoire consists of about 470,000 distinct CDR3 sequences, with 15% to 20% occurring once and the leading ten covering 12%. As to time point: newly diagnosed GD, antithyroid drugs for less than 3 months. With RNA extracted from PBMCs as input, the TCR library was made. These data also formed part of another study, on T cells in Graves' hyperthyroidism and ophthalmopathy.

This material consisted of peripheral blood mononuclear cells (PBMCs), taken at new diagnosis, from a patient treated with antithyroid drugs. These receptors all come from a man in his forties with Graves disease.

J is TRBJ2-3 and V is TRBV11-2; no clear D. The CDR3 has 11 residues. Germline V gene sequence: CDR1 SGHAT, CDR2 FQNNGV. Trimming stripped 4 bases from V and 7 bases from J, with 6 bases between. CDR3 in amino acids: CASSSGNTQYF. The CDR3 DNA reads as TGTGCCAGCAGCTCGGGTAATACGCAGTATTTT.

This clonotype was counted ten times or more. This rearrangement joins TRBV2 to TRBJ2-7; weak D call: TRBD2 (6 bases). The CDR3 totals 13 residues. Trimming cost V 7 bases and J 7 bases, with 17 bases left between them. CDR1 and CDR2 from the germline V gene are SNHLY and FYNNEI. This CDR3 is CASIRTTFGEQYF. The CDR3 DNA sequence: TGTGCCAGCATTAGGACTACCTTTGGTGAGCAGTACTTC.

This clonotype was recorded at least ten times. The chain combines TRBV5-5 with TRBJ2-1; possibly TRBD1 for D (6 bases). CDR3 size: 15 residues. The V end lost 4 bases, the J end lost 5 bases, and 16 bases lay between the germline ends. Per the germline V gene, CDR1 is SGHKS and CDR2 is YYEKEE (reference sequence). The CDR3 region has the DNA TGTGCCAGCAGCCGCGTGACAGGTACAAACAATGAGCAGTTCTTC. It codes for CASSRVTGTNNEQFF.

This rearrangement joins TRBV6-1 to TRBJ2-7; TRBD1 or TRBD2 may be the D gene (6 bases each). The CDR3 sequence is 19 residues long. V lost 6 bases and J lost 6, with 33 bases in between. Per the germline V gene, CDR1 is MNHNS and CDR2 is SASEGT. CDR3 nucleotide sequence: TGTGCCAGCAGCTATAACACATACTCCCGGGACACGCGGGACGGCGAGCAGTACTTC. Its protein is CASSYNTYSRDTRDGEQYF.

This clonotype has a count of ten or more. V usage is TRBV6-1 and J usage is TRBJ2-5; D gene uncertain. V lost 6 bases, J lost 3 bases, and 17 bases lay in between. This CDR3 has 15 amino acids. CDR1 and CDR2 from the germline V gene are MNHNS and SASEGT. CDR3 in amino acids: CASSPPRYGKETQYF. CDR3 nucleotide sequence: TGTGCCAGCAGCCCTCCCCGGTACGGTAAAGAGACCCAGTACTTC.

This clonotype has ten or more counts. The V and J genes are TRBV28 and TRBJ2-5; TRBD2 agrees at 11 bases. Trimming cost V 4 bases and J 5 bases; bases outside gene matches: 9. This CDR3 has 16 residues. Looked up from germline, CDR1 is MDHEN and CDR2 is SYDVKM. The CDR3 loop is CASSSYTSGSLETQYF. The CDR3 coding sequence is TGTGCCAGCAGTTCCTACACTAGCGGGAGCTTGGAGACCCAGTACTTC.

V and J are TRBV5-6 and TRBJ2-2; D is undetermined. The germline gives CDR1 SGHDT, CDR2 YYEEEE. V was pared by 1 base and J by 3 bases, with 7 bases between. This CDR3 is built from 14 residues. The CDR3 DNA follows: TGTGCCAGCAGCTTGCTCACCTACACCGGGGAGCTGTTTTTT. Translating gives CASSLLTYTGELFF.

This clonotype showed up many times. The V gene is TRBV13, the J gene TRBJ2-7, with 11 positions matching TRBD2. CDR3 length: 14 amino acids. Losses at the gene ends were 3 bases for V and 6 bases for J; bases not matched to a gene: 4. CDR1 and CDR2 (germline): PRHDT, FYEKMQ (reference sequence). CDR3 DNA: TGTGCCAGCAGCTTTAGAACTAGCGGGAGCGAGCAGTACTTC. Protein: CASSFRTSGSEQYF.

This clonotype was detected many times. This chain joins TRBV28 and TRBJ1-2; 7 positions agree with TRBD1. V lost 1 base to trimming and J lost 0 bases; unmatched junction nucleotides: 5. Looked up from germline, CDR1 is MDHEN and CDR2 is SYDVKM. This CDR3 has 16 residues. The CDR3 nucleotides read TGTGCCAGCAGTTTATTCCGGGACAGACCTAACTATGGCTACACCTTC. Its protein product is CASSLFRDRPNYGYTF.

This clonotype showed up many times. CDR3 DNA: TGTGCCAGCAGTTTTTATCGGGGGCCTGGGGCTGAAGCTTTCTTT. It specifies CASSFYRGPGAEAFF. The rearrangement links TRBV27 to TRBJ1-1; tentative D call: TRBD1 (6 bases). Trimming took 3 bases from V and 6 from J, leaving 17 bases between them. Looked up from germline, CDR1 is MNHEY and CDR2 is SMNVEV (reference sequence). CDR3 size: 15 residues.

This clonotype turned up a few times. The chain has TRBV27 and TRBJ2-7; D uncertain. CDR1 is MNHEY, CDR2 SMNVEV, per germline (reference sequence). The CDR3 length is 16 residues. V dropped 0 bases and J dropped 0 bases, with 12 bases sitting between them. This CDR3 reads CASSLSNTASSYEQYF. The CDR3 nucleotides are TGTGCCAGCAGTTTATCGAACACAGCCAGCTCCTACGAGCAGTACTTC.

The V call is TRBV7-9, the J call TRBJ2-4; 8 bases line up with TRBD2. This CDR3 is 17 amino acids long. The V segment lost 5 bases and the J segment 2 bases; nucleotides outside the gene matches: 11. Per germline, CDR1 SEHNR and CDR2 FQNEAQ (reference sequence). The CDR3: CASSMISGAFSKNIQYF. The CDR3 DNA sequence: TGTGCCAGCAGCATGATTAGCGGGGCCTTTTCCAAAAACATTCAGTACTTC.

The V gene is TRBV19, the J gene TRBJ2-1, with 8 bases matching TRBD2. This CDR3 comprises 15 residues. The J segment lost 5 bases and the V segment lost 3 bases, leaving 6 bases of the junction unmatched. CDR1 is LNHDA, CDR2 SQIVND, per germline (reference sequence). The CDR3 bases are TGTGCCAGTAGTATTCTGCTAGCGGGTGACAATGAGCAGTTCTTC. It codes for CASSILLAGDNEQFF.

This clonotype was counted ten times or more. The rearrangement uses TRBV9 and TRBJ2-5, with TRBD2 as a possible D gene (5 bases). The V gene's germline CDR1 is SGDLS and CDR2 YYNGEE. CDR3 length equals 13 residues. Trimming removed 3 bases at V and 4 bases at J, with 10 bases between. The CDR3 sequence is CASSGGVGETQYF. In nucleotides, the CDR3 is TGTGCCAGCAGCGGGGGAGTGGGAGAGACCCAGTACTTC.

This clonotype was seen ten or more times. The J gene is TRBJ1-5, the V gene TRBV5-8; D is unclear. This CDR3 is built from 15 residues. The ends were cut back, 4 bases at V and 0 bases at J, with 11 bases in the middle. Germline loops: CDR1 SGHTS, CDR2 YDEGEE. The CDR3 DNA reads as TGTGCCAGCAGCCCAGGCAGGCTTAGCAATCAGCCCCAGCATTTT. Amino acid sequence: CASSPGRLSNQPQHF.